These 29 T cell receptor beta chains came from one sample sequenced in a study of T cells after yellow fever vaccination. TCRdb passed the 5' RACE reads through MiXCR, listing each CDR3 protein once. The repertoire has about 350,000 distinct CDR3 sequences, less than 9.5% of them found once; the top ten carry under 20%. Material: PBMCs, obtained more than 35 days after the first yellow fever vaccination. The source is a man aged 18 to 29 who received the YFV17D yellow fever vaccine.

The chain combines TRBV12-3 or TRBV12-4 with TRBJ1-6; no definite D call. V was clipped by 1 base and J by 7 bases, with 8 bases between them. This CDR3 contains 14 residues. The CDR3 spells CASSLGVPNSPLHF. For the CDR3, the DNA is TGTGCCAGCAGTTTAGGGGTCCCAAATTCACCCCTCCACTTT.

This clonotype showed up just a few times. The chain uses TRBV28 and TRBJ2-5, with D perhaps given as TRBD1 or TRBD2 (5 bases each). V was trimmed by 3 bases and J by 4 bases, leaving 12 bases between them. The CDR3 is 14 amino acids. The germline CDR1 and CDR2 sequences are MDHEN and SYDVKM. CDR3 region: CASSLFGAGETQYF. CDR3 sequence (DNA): TGTGCCAGCAGTTTGTTTGGGGCGGGAGAGACCCAGTACTTC.

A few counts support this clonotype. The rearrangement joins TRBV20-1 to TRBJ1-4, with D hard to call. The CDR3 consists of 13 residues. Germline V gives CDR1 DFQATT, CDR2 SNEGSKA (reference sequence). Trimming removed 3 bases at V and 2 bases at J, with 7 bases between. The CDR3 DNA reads TGCAGTGCTAGTCCGAGGACTAATGAAAAACTGTTTTTT. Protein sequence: CSASPRTNEKLFF.

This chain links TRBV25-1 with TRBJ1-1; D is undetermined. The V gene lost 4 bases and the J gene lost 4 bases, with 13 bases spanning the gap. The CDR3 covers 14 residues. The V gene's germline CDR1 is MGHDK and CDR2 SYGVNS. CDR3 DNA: TGTGCCAGCAGTGCTGCCGGGAGTACCACTGAAGCTTTCTTT. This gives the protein CASSAAGSTTEAFF.

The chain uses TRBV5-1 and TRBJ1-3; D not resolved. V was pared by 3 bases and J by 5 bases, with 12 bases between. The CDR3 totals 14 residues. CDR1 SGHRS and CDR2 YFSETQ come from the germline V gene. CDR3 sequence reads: CASSSGMVRNTIYF. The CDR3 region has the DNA TGCGCCAGCAGCTCCGGGATGGTGAGAAACACCATATATTTT.

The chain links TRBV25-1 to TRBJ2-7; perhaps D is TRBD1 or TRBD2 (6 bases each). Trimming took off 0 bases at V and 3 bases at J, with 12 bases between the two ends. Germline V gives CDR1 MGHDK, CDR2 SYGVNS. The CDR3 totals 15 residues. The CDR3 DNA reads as TGTGCCAGCAGTGAATATGTCAGGGGAGGCTACGAGCAGTACTTC. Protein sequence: CASSEYVRGGYEQYF.

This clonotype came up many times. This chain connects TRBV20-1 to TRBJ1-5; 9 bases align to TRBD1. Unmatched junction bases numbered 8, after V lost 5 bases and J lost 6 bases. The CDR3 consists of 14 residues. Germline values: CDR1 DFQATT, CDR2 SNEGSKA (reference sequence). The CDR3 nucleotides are TGCAGTGCTGCCACAGGGGGCTCAAGTCAGCCCCAGCATTTT. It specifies CSAATGGSSQPQHF.

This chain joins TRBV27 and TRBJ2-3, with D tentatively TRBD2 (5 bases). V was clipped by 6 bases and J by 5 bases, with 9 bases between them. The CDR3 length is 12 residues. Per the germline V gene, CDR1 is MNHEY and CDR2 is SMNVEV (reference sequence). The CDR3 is CASSSGVDTQYF. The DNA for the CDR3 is TGTGCCAGCAGCTCCGGGGTAGATACGCAGTATTTT.

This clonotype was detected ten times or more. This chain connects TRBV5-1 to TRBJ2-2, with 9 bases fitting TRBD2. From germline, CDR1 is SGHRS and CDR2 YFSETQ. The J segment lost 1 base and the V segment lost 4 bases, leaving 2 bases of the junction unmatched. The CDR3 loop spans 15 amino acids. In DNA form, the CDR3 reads TGCGCCAGCAGCCAGACTAGCGGGAACACCGGGGAGCTGTTTTTT. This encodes CASSQTSGNTGELFF.

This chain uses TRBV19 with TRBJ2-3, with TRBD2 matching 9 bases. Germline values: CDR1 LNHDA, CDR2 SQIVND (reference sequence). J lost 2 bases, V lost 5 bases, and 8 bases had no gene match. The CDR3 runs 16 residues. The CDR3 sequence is CASSSGLAGPTDTQYF. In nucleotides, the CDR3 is TGTGCCAGTAGTTCGGGACTAGCTGGGCCCACAGATACGCAGTATTTT.

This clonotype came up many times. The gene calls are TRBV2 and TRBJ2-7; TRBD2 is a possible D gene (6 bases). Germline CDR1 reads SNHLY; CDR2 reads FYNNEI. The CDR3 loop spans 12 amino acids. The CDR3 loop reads CASSEAGDAGPV. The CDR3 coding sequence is TGTGCCAGCAGTGAAGCGGGGGACGCGGGGCCCGTC.

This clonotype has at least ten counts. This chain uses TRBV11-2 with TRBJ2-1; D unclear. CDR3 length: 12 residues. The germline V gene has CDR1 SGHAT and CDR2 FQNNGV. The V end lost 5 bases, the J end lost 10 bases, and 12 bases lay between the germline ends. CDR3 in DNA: TGTGCCAGCAGCGGAGAAAATTTAGAGCAGTTCTTC. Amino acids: CASSGENLEQFF.

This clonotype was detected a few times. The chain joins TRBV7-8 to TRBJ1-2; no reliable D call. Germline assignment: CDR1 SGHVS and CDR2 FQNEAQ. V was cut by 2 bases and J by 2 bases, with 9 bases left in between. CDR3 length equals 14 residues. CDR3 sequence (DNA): TGTGCCAGCAGCTTAAAGCGAGGGAACTATGGCTACACCTTC. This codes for CASSLKRGNYGYTF.

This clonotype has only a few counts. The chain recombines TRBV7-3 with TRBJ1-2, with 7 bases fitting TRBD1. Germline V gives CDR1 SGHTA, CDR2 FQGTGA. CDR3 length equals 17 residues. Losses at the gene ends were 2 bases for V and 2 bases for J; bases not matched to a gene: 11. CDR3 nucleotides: TGTGCCAGCAGCTTATTCCCCGCTTCACAGGGGAACTATGGCTACACCTTC. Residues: CASSLFPASQGNYGYTF.

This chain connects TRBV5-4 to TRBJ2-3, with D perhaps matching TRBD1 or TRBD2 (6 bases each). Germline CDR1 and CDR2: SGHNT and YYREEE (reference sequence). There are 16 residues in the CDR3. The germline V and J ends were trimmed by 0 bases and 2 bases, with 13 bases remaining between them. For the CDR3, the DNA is TGTGCCAGCAGCTTGGGGAAAGGGGGGAACACAGATACGCAGTATTTT. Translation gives CASSLGKGGNTDTQYF.

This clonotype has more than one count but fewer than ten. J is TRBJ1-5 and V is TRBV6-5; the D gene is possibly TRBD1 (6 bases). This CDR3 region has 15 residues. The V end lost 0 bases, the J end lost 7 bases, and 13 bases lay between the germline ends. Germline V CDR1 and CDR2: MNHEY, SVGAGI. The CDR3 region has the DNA TGTGCCAGCAGTTACTCAGCAGGGGCAAGCCAGCCCCAGCATTTT. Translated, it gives CASSYSAGASQPQHF.

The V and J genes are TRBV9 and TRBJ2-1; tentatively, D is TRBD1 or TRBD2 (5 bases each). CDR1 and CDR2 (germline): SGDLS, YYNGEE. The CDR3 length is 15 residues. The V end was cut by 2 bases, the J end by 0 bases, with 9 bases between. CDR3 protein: CASSVRGDSYNEQFF. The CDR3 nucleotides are TGTGCCAGCAGCGTTAGGGGAGACTCCTACAATGAGCAGTTCTTC.

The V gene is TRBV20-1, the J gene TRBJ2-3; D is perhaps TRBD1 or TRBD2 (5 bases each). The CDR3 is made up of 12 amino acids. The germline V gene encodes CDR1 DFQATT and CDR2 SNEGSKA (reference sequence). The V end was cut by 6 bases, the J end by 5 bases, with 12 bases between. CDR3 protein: CSARDVRDTQYF. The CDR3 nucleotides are TGCAGTGCCCGGGACGTTAGAGATACGCAGTATTTT.

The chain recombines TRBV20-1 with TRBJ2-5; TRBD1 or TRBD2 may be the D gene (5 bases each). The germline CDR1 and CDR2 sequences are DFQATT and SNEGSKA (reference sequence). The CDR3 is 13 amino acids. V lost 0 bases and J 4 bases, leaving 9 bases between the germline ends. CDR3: CSARDPRGETQYF. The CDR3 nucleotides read TGCAGTGCTAGAGATCCGAGGGGAGAGACCCAGTACTTC.

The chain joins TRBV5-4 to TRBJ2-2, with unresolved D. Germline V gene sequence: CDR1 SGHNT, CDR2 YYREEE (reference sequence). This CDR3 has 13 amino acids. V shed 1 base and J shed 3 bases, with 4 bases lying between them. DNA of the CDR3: TGTGCCAGCAGCTTGTTTGACACCGGGGAGCTGTTTTTT. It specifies CASSLFDTGELFF.

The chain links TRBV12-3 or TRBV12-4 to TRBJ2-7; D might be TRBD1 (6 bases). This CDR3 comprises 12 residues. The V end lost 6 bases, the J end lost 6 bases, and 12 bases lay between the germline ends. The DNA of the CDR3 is TGTGCCAGCAGAGCCGGGACACCCGAGCAGTACTTC. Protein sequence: CASRAGTPEQYF.

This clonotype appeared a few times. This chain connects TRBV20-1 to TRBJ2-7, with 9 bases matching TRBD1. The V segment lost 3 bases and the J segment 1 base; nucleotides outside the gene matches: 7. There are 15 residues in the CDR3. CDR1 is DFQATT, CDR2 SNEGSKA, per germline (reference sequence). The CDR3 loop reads CSARSGQGKSYEQYF. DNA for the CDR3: TGCAGTGCTAGGAGTGGACAGGGGAAGTCCTACGAGCAGTACTTC.

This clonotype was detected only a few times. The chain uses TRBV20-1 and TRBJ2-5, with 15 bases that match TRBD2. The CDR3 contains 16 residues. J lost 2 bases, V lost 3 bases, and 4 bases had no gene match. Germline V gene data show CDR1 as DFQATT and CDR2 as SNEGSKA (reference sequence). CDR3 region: CSARGLAGGSQETQYF. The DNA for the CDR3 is TGCAGTGCTAGGGGACTAGCGGGGGGATCACAAGAGACCCAGTACTTC.

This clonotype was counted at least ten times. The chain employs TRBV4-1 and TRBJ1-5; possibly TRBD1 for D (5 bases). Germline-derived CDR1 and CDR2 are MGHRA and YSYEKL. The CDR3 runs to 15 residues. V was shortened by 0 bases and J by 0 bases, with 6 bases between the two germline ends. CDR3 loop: CASSQDQGSNQPQHF. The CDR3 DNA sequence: TGCGCCAGCAGCCAAGATCAGGGTAGCAATCAGCCCCAGCATTTT.

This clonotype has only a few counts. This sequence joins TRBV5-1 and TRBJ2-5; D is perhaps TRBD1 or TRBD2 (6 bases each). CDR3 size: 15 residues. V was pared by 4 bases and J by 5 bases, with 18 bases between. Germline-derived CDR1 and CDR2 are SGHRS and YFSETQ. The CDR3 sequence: CASSQGGNQGETQYF. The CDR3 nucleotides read TGCGCCAGCAGCCAAGGGGGGAACCAGGGGGAGACCCAGTACTTC.

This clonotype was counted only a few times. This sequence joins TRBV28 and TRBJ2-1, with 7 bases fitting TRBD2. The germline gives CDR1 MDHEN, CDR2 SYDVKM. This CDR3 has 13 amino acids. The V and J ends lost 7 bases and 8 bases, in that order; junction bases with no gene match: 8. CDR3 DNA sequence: TGTGCCAGCAAGCGAAGCCGGGAGGATGAGCAGTTCTTC. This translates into CASKRSREDEQFF. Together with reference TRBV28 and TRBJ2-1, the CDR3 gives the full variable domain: DVKVTQSSRYLVKRTGEKVFLECVQDMDHENMFWYRQDPGLGLRLIYFSYDVKMKEKGDIPEGYSVSREKKERFSLILESASTNQTSMYLCASKRSREDEQFFGPGTRLTVL.

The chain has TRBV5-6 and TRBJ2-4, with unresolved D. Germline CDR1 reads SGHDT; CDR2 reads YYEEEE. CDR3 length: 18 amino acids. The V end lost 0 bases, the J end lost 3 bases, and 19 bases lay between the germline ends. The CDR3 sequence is CASSLVDLGGANKNIQYF. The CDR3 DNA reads TGTGCCAGCAGCTTGGTTGATCTTGGCGGAGCTAACAAAAACATTCAGTACTTC.

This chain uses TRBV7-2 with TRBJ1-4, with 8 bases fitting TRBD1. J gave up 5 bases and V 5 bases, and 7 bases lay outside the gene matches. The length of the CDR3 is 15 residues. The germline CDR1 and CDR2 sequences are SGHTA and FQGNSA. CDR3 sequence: CASSDRTGSNEKLFF. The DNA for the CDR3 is TGTGCCAGCAGCGACCGGACAGGGTCCAATGAAAAACTGTTTTTT.

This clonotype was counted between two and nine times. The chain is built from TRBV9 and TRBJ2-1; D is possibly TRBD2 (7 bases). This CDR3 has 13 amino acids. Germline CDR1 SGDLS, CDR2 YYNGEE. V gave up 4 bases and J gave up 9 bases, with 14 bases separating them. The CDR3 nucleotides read TGTGCCAGCAGCCCCAGGGGAGGGAGTGAGCAGTTCTTC. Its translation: CASSPRGGSEQFF.